This T cell receptor beta chain was recovered during a study of response to subunit inactivated influenza vaccine. Study results and limitations: That few new T cells are recruited by each seasonal influenza vaccination was the authors' suggestion.

This clonotype appeared a few times. Its antigen is not identified. V dropped 1 base and J dropped 4; count of bases not matched to a gene: 4. CDR3 length: 15 residues. In germline, CDR1 is SGHRS, CDR2 YFSETQ. MiXCR, run by TCRdb on the RT-PCR reads, gives a single entry per CDR3 protein. The table includes 500,000 to 600,000 distinct CDR3 sequences, roughly 13% detected once. The sequence came from a man aged 45-65 years who received an inactivated influenza vaccine. This chain uses TRBV5-1 with TRBJ2-5, with 10 bases matching TRBD2. Sequencing was performed on PBMCs from blood, taken 45 days after vaccination. The chain's CDR3 is CASSLIWTSGETQYF. CDR3 coding DNA: TGCGCCAGCAGCTTGATCTGGACTAGCGGAGAGACCCAGTACTTC.